This T cell receptor beta chain emerged from a study of early T cells in non-severe SARS-CoV-2 infection (dated by TCRdb to about 2021). With respect to the entire study: TCR sequencing used bulk RNA from unsorted whole blood, so alpha and beta chains could not be paired.

Summary of the overall study and its limitations: VDJdb matching was skewed toward anti-spike CD8 responses and likely underestimated virus-specific expansions by missing private and CD4 specificities.

Library preparation used 5' RACE. The instrument was a NextSeq 500. Unique molecular identifiers were attached to individual cDNA molecules in the TCR library protocol so that sequencing error and PCR bias could be corrected. Sequencing covered both TCR alpha and beta chains, and within each sample the abundances of alpha and beta sequences were tightly co-correlated. Concerning the study's data processing: V gene, J gene and CDR3 annotation of TCR sequences was performed with Decombinator V4. TCRs were defined as expanded if a significant change between any two time points was detected under a Poisson model with p below 0.0001. TCR abundances were normalised to the total number of TCRs sequenced in each sample and reported as counts per million. MAIT TCRs were defined by TRAV1-2 paired with TRAJ12, TRAJ20 or TRAJ33, and iNKT TCRs by TRAV10 paired with TRAJ18. VDJdb, accessed on 1 November 2021, was searched for TCRs annotated for CMV, EBV and SARS-CoV-2, and TCRs annotated for more than one antigen were excluded. TCRdb's own reprocessing of the public reads used fastp at Q25 and MiXCR and kept productive beta chains. Every distinct CDR3 protein forms one entry, paired with its most common genes and DNA. The V and J calls reflect TCRdb's pipeline rather than the authors' work. For this sample the table gives approximately 45,000 distinct CDR3 sequences, of which roughly 7.1% were detected only once. Around 5.1% of the sample goes to the ten largest clones.

Concerning this clonotype: The clone's antigen remains unknown. Per-nucleotide qualities are absent, and no much larger clonotype sits a single base away.

Set within a cohort of healthcare workers in London, UK, this nested case-control study involved weekly PCR testing of nasopharyngeal swabs along with blood sampling. Between 23 and 31 March 2020, the week of the UK lockdown, healthcare workers were enrolled and then followed up weekly for as long as 16 weeks. The CDR3 runs 15 residues from the cysteine to the phenylalanine. The CDR3 DNA has 45 bases and is translated from base 1. Trimming costs V 3 bases and J 7 bases, and their ends lie 14 bases apart. The germline V gene yields SGDLS for CDR1 and YYNGEE for CDR2. This TCR was sampled from an adult who was a healthcare worker with PCR-confirmed SARS-CoV-2 infection or an uninfected control (not recorded which). The chain is assembled from TRBV9 and TRBJ1-6; TRBD1 could be the D gene, as 6 bases match. Material: whole blood. The CDR3 protein is CASSAKTGSNSPLHF. The nucleotide sequence is given as TGTGCCAGCAGCGCGAAGACAGGCTCGAATTCACCCCTCCACTTT.